These 21 T cell receptor beta chains were sequenced from one sample in a study of T cells in Graves' hyperthyroidism and ophthalmopathy. The investigators amplified TCR beta CDR3 regions from RNA transcripts. First-round RT-PCR targeting the TCR CDR3 was performed with the HTBI primer set. TCRdb independently ran MiXCR on the multiplex PCR reads; one entry per CDR3 protein. The sample has hundreds of thousands of distinct CDR3 sequences, roughly 14% seen once. Sequencing was performed on blood. The receptors here all came from a woman between 35 and 50 years old with Graves' ophthalmopathy.

A single count supports this clonotype. The chain couples TRBV12-5 to TRBJ2-2; the D gene is possibly TRBD1 (6 bases). The CDR3 contains 12 residues. Trimming removed 5 bases from V and 11 bases from J, with 12 bases in between. Germline values: CDR1 LGHNT, CDR2 FRNRAP. The CDR3: CASGITGKELFF. The CDR3 DNA reads as TGTGCTAGTGGTATAACAGGGAAAGAGCTGTTTTTT.

The table lists this clonotype with many counts. The V call is TRBV5-5, the J call TRBJ1-2; D gene uncertain. The germline gives CDR1 SGHKS, CDR2 YYEKEE (reference sequence). This CDR3 has 13 residues. Trimming removed 1 base at V and 8 bases at J, with 12 bases between. CDR3 DNA: TGTGCCAGCAGCTTGAAGTGGATTGGAGGCTACACCTTC. Residues: CASSLKWIGGYTF.

CDR3 amino acids: CASRYTSGSAIYEQYF. Written as DNA, the CDR3 is TGTGCCAGCAGATATACTAGCGGGAGCGCCATTTACGAGCAGTACTTC. V usage is TRBV11-2 and J usage is TRBJ2-7; TRBD2 aligns across 11 bases. This CDR3 contains 16 residues. Germline V gene data show CDR1 as SGHAT and CDR2 as FQNNGV. Germline trimming cut 6 bases from V and 4 bases from J; bases unmatched to any gene: 11. The full variable domain, its missing parts supplied by reference TRBV11-2 and TRBJ2-7, is EAGVAQSPRYKIIEKRQSVAFWCNPISGHATLYWYQQILGQGPKLLIQFQNNGVVDDSQLPKDRFSAERLKGVDSTLKIQPAKLEDSAVYLCASRYTSGSAIYEQYFGPGTRLTVT.

In its sample, this clonotype was seen many times. The V gene is TRBV12-3 or TRBV12-4, the J gene TRBJ1-1; D is uncertain. The CDR3 is 16 amino acids. Trimming cost V 5 bases and J 1 base, with 17 bases left between them. The CDR3 protein is CASSQIGVSQNTEAFF. The CDR3 coding sequence is TGTGCCAGCAGTCAGATAGGTGTCAGCCAGAACACTGAAGCTTTCTTT.

In this sample, this clonotype turned up many times. The gene calls are TRBV11-2 and TRBJ2-3; 12 bases are a match to TRBD2. CDR1 and CDR2 (germline): SGHAT, FQNNGV. V shed 5 bases and J 1 base; nucleotides not matched to a gene: 7. This CDR3 has 17 amino acids. The CDR3 DNA sequence: TGTGCCAGCAGCCCCGGGACTAGCGGGCTTCGCACAGATACGCAGTATTTT. Amino acid sequence: CASSPGTSGLRTDTQYF.

This clonotype was recorded many times. The chain is built from TRBV29-1 and TRBJ2-7, with 14 nucleotides matching TRBD2. Germline lookup yields CDR1 SQVTM and CDR2 ANQGSEA. This CDR3 contains 16 residues. The ends lost 3 bases at V and 2 bases at J; junction bases unmatched: 6. CDR3 protein: CSVDGTSGSLAYEQYF. CDR3 DNA sequence: TGCAGCGTTGACGGGACTAGCGGGAGCCTTGCCTACGAGCAGTACTTC.

This clonotype was picked up many times. The chain joins TRBV6-2 or TRBV6-3 to TRBJ2-5; D is possibly TRBD2 (5 bases). Germline assignment: CDR1 MNHEY and CDR2 SVGEGT. The V and J ends lost 2 bases and 5 bases respectively, with 12 bases between them. This CDR3 has 14 residues. The CDR3 region is CASSYAGILETQYF. The CDR3 nucleotides read TGTGCCAGCAGTTACGCCGGGATTCTGGAGACCCAGTACTTC.

This clonotype came up many times. The chain employs TRBV28 and TRBJ2-4, with D perhaps TRBD1 or TRBD2 (7 bases each). Trimming shortened V by 7 bases and J by 2 bases, and 18 bases separated the two germline ends. The CDR3 consists of 16 residues. Germline CDR1 reads MDHEN; CDR2 reads SYDVKM. The CDR3 sequence: CASNPRGGRSKNIQYF. Written as DNA, the CDR3 is TGTGCCAGCAATCCCAGGGGGGGAAGATCCAAAAACATTCAGTACTTC. The entire variable domain, with the rest obtained from reference TRBV28 and TRBJ2-4, is as follows: DVKVTQSSRYLVKRTGEKVFLECVQDMDHENMFWYRQDPGLGLRLIYFSYDVKMKEKGDIPEGYSVSREKKERFSLILESASTNQTSMYLCASNPRGGRSKNIQYFGAGTRLSVL.

This clonotype was observed many times. V gene TRBV24-1 combines with J gene TRBJ1-5; 8 bases fit TRBD1. V was pared by 3 bases and J by 5 bases, with 8 bases of the junction left unmatched. CDR3 length: 16 residues. The germline V gene has CDR1 KGHDR and CDR2 SFDVKD. CDR3 residues: CATSDPGQGEDQPQHF. As DNA, the CDR3 is TGTGCCACCAGTGATCCCGGACAGGGAGAGGATCAGCCCCAGCATTTT.

This clonotype was seen more than once but under ten times. The chain links TRBV5-1 to TRBJ2-5; 8 positions match TRBD2. Germline trimming cut 2 bases from V and 5 bases from J; bases unmatched to any gene: 8. CDR1 and CDR2 from the germline V gene are SGHRS and YFSETQ. The CDR3 length is 15 residues. The CDR3 bases are TGCGCCAGCAGCTTAGCGGGAGTCGGAGGGGAGACCCAGTACTTC. The encoded protein is CASSLAGVGGETQYF.

Ten or more counts support this clonotype. The gene calls are TRBV5-1 and TRBJ1-2; 8 nucleotides line up with TRBD1. Germline CDR1 and CDR2: SGHRS and YFSETQ. The CDR3 loop spans 16 amino acids. The V and J ends lost 0 bases and 3 bases, in that order; junction bases with no gene match: 7. The CDR3 here is CASSLGRDRSDYGYTF. The DNA for the CDR3 is TGCGCCAGCAGCTTGGGGCGGGACAGGTCGGACTATGGCTACACCTTC.

This clonotype appeared many times. The chain is built from TRBV12-3 or TRBV12-4 and TRBJ2-5, with 9 bases that match TRBD1. CDR3 length: 14 residues. After removal of 4 bases from V and 5 bases from J, the junction contained 5 bases not matched to a gene. DNA for the CDR3: TGTGCCAGCAGTTCGGGGACAGGGCTGGAGACCCAGTACTTC. Translation: CASSSGTGLETQYF.

This clonotype was seen at least ten times. The gene calls are TRBV7-3 and TRBJ1-5; TRBD1 might be the D (5 bases). V lost 2 bases, J lost 6 bases, and 17 bases lay in between. The CDR3 is 16 residues long. The V gene's germline CDR1 is SGHTA and CDR2 FQGTGA. CDR3 sequence reads: CASSLAPRRGRQPQHF. The CDR3 coding sequence is TGTGCCAGCAGCTTAGCCCCGCGGAGGGGACGTCAGCCCCAGCATTTT.

This clonotype appeared many times. The V gene is TRBV28, the J gene TRBJ1-2, with D tentatively TRBD1 (6 bases). The CDR3 extends over 14 amino acids. Deletions cut 6 bases from V and 7 bases from J, with 18 bases between. Germline CDR1 MDHEN, CDR2 SYDVKM. For the CDR3, the DNA is TGTGCCAGCAGCCTGGGAGCAGGGGCAATTGGCTACACCTTC. It encodes CASSLGAGAIGYTF.

This clonotype showed up many times. The chain combines TRBV4-1 with TRBJ2-5; D is uncertain. Trimming removed 0 bases from V and 3 bases from J, with 11 bases in between. This CDR3 is 15 amino acids long. Per the germline V gene, CDR1 is MGHRA and CDR2 is YSYEKL. CDR3 region: CASSQEGEAKETQYF. The CDR3 nucleotides read TGCGCCAGCAGCCAAGAAGGAGAGGCAAAAGAGACCCAGTACTTC.

This clonotype was counted at least ten times. This chain links TRBV2 with TRBJ1-5, with a possible D match to TRBD1 (5 bases). Germline values: CDR1 SNHLY, CDR2 FYNNEI. CDR3 length: 13 amino acids. V lost 5 bases to trimming and J lost 6 bases, with 11 bases between them. CDR3 residues: CASSTTGFQPQHF. The CDR3 coding sequence is TGTGCCAGCAGTACAACAGGTTTTCAGCCCCAGCATTTT.

This chain joins TRBV10-3 and TRBJ2-5; TRBD2 aligns across 7 bases. V lost 4 bases, J lost 2 bases, and 1 base stayed unmatched. The CDR3 sequence is 13 residues long. The germline V gene has CDR1 ENHRY and CDR2 SYGVKD. CDR3 region: CAISVGGQETQYF. In nucleotides, the CDR3 is TGTGCCATCAGTGTCGGGGGGCAAGAGACCCAGTACTTC.

CDR3 coding DNA: TGTGCCAGCAGGAAACCGTTTGGAGAGACCCAGTACTTC. Translation: CASRKPFGETQYF. The chain combines TRBV12-3 or TRBV12-4 with TRBJ2-5; D unresolved. This CDR3 comprises 13 residues. V dropped 6 bases and J dropped 4 bases, with 12 bases sitting between them.

The sample holds many counts of this clonotype. The chain couples TRBV12-3 or TRBV12-4 to TRBJ2-7; D might be TRBD1 (6 bases). The CDR3 length is 13 residues. V was pared by 5 bases and J by 2 bases, with 10 bases between. The CDR3 loop reads CASSMTGAYEQYF. CDR3 coding DNA: TGTGCCAGCAGTATGACAGGAGCCTACGAGCAGTACTTC.

The chain recombines TRBV30 with TRBJ1-1; maybe TRBD1 (5 bases). Per germline, CDR1 GTSNPN and CDR2 SVGIG (reference sequence). Deletions cut 5 bases from V and 6 bases from J, with 19 bases between. CDR3 length: 14 residues. The CDR3 sequence is CAWAPGAPGAEAFF. CDR3 DNA: TGTGCCTGGGCTCCCGGGGCCCCTGGGGCTGAAGCTTTCTTT. Filled out from reference TRBV30 and TRBJ1-1, the complete variable domain reads SQTIHQWPATLVQPVGSPLSLECTVEGTSNPNLYWYRQAAGRGLQLLFYSVGIGQISSEVPQNLSASRPQDRQFILSSKKLLLSDSGFYLCAWAPGAPGAEAFFGQGTRLTVV.

This clonotype has a count of ten or more. The chain employs TRBV6-5 and TRBJ2-1; the D gene is possibly TRBD1 (5 bases). Between the trimmed V and J ends, which lost 7 bases and 0 bases, there was a span of 13 bases. The CDR3 is 15 amino acids. CDR1 and CDR2 (germline): MNHEY, SVGAGI. Here the CDR3 DNA reads TGTGCCAGCATAAGAACAGGAGTCTCCTACAATGAGCAGTTCTTC. This encodes CASIRTGVSYNEQFF.